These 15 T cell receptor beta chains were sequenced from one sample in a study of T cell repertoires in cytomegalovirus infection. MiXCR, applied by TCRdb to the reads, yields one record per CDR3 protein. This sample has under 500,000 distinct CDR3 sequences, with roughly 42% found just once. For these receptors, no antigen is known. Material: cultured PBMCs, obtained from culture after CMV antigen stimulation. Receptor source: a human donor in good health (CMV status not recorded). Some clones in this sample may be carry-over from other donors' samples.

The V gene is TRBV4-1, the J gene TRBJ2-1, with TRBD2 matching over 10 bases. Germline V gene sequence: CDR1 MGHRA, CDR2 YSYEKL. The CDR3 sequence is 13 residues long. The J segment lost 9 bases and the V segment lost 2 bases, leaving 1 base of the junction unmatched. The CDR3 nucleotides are TGCGCCAGCAGCCAACGACTAGCGGGTGAGCAGTTCTTC. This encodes CASSQRLAGEQFF.

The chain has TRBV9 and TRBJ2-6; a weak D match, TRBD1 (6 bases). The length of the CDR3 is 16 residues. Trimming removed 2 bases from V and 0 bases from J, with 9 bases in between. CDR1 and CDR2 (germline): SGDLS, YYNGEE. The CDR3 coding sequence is TGTGCCAGCAGCGTTGGACAGTCCTCTGGGGCCAACGTCCTGACTTTC. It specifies CASSVGQSSGANVLTF. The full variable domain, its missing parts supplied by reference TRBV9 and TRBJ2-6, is DSGVTQTPKHLITATGQRVTLRCSPRSGDLSVYWYQQSLDQGLQFLIQYYNGEERAKGNILERFSAQQFPDLHSELNLSSLELGDSALYFCASSVGQSSGANVLTFGAGSRLTVL.

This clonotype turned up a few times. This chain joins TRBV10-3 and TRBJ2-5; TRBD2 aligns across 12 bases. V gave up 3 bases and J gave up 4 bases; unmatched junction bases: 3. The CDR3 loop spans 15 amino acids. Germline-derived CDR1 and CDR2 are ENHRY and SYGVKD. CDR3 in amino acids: CAISELAGGRETQYF. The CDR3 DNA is TGTGCCATCAGTGAACTAGCGGGGGGTCGAGAGACCCAGTACTTC.

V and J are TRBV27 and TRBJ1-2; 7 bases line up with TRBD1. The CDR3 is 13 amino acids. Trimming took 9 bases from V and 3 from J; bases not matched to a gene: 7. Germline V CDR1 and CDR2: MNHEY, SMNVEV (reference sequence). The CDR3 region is CASARQGDYGYTF. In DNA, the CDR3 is TGTGCCAGTGCTCGACAGGGTGACTATGGCTACACCTTC.

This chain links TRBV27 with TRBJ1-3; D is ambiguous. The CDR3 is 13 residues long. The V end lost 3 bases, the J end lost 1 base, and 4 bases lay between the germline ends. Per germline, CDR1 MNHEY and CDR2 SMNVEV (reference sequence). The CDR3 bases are TGTGCCAGCAGTTTCCATTCTGGAAACACCATATATTTT. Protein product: CASSFHSGNTIYF.

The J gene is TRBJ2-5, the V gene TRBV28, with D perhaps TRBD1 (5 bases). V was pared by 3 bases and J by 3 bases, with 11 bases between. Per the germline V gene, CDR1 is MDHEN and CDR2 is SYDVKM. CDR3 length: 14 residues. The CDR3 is CASSFQGSKETQYF. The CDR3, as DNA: TGTGCCAGCAGTTTCCAGGGTTCTAAAGAGACCCAGTACTTC. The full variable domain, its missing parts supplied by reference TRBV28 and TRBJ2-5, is DVKVTQSSRYLVKRTGEKVFLECVQDMDHENMFWYRQDPGLGLRLIYFSYDVKMKEKGDIPEGYSVSREKKERFSLILESASTNQTSMYLCASSFQGSKETQYFGPGTRLLVL.

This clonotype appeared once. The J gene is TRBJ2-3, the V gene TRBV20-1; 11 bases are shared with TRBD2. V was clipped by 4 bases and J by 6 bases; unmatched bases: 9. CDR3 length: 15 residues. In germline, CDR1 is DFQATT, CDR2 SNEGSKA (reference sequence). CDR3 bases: TGCAGTGCTAAGGCTAGCGGGGGGTGGAGGGATACGCAGTATTTT. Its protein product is CSAKASGGWRDTQYF.

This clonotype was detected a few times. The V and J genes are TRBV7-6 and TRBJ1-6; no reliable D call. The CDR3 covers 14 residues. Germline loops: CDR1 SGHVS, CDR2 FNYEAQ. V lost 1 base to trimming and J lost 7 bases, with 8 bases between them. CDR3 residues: CASSLGGENSPLHF. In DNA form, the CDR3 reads TGTGCCAGCAGCTTAGGCGGGGAGAATTCACCCCTCCACTTT.

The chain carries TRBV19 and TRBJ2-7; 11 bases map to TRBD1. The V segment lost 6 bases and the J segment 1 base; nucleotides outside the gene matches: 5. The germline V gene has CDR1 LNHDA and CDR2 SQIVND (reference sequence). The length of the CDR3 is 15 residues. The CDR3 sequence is CASRTGQGASYEQYF. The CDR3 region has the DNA TGTGCCAGTAGGACAGGACAGGGGGCTTCCTACGAGCAGTACTTC.

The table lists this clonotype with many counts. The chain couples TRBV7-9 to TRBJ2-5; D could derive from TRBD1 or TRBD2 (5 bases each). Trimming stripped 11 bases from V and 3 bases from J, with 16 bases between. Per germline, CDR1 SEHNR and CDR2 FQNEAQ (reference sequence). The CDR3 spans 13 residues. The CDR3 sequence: CAATEGTEETQYF. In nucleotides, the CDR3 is TGTGCCGCCACAGAGGGGACGGAAGAGACCCAGTACTTC.

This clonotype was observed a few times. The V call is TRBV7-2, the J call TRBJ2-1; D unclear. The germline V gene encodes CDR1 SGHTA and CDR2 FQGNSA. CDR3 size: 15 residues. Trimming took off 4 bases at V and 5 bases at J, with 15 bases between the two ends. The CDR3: CASSYTVKLNNEQFF. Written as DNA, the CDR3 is TGTGCCAGCAGCTATACGGTAAAGCTCAACAATGAGCAGTTCTTC.

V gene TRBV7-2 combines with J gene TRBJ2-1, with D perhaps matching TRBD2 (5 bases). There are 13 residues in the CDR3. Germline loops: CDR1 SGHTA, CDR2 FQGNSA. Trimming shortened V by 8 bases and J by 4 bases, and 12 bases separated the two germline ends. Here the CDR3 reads CASAGGLYNEQFF. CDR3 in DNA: TGTGCCAGCGCGGGCGGCCTATACAATGAGCAGTTCTTC.

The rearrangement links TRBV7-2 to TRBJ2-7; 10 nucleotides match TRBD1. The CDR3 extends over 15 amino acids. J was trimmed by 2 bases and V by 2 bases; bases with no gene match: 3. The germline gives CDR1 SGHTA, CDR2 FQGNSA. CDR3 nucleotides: TGTGCCAGCAGCTTATGGGGACAGGGGACCTACGAGCAGTACTTC. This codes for CASSLWGQGTYEQYF.

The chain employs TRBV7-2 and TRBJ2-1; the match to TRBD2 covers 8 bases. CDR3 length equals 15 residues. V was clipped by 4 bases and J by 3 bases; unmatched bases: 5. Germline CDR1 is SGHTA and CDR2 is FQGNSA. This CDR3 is CASSSELADYNEQFF. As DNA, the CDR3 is TGTGCCAGCAGCTCCGAACTAGCGGACTACAATGAGCAGTTCTTC.

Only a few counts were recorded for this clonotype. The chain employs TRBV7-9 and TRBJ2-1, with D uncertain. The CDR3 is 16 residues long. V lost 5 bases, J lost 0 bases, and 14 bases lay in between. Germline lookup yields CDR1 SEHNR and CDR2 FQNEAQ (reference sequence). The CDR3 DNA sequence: TGTGCCAGCAGCGAGTCCGGGTCGAGCTCCTACAATGAGCAGTTCTTC. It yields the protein CASSESGSSSYNEQFF.